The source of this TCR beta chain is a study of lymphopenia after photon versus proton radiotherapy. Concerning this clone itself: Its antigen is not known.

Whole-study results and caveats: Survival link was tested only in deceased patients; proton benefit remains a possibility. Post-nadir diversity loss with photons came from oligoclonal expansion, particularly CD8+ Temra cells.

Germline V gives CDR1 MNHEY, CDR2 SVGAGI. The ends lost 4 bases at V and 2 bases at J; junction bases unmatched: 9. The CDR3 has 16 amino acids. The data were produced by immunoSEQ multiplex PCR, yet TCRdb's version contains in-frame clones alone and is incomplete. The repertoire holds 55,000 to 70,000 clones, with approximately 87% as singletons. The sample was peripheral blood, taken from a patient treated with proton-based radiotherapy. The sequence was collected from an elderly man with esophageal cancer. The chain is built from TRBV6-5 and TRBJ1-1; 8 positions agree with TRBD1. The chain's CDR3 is CASSLQGVFGNTEAFF. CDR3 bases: TGTGCCAGCAGTTTACAGGGGGTCTTTGGTAACACTGAAGCTTTCTTT.